This T cell receptor beta chain was sequenced in a study of blood T cell repertoires in COVID-19. Study background: Sample material is recorded as cDNA or gDNA derived from T cells, B-cell-depleted T cells, or PBMCs.

V lost 1 base and J 5 bases, leaving 11 bases between the germline ends. The CDR3 extends over 14 amino acids. Germline CDR1 reads KGHSH; CDR2 reads LQKENI. Libraries were prepared by immunoSEQ multiplex PCR; TCRdb keeps only in-frame clonotypes and omits some of them. Of some 300,000 clones listed, approximately 86% were seen once; the top ten hold around 4.2%. Sequencing input: peripheral blood. This chain connects TRBV18 to TRBJ1-1; D unclear. This clonotype was obtained from a woman in her fifties or sixties with active or convalescent COVID-19. The CDR3 nucleotides are TGTGCCAGCTCACCACTCCCCGAGTTGACTGAAGCTTTCTTT. Amino acids: CASSPLPELTEAFF. Looking up the rest from reference TRBV18 and TRBJ1-1 gives the full variable domain: NAGVMQNPRHLVRRRGQEARLRCSPMKGHSHVYWYRQLPEEGLKFMVYLQKENIIDESGMPKERFSAEFPKEGPSILRIQQVVRGDSAAYFCASSPLPELTEAFFGQGTRLTVV.